This TCR beta chain emerged from a study of T cell responses to AZD1222 COVID-19 vaccine. Study results and limitations: Seropositive status at baseline applied to only a handful of AZD1222 recipients. Along spike, vaccine-associated CD4 TCRs were found throughout, with dominance at 160-218 and 743-854. Spike-specific TCR depth and breadth grew after two AZD1222 doses.

In germline, CDR1 is SNHLY, CDR2 FYNNEI. V was pared by 5 bases and J by 0 bases, with 3 bases of the junction left unmatched. This CDR3 contains 15 residues. A remark on this clone: The antigen is not known.

Measured with immunoSEQ multiplex PCR; TCRdb has only the in-frame clones, and not every one. The top ten clones hold roughly 5% of a sample with tens of thousands of clones, around nine tenths of them seen once. The clonotype comes from an adult in good health. The J gene is TRBJ2-2, the V gene TRBV2; 7 bases line up with TRBD2. Sequenced here: peripheral blood, sampled on day 0 of MenACWY control vaccination. The CDR3 coding sequence is TGTGCCAGCAGTCTCGGGACTACGAACACCGGGGAGCTGTTTTTT. Encoded protein: CASSLGTTNTGELFF. The variable domain in full, with the rest retrieved from reference TRBV2 and TRBJ2-2, is EPEVTQTPSHQVTQMGQEVILRCVPISNHLYFYWYRQILGQKVEFLVSFYNNEISEKSEIFDDQFSVERPDGSNFTLKIRSTKLEDSAMYFCASSLGTTNTGELFFGEGSRLTVL.